One and the same sample provided the 18 T cell receptor beta chains below, sequenced in a study of T-cell reconstitution after alpha-beta-depleted transplantation in children. Unique molecular identifiers were used to barcode this TCRbeta library. TCRdb redid the calling of the PCR reads with MiXCR, one entry per CDR3 protein. The data hold some 6,700 distinct CDR3 sequences, with roughly 16% observed a single time. Specimen: PBMCs, collected before TCRalphabeta/CD19-depleted stem cell transplant. These receptors came from a boy between 2 and 15 years old with acute lymphoblastic leukemia, due to receive a stem cell transplant.

This clonotype ranks as medium-sized (0.01 to 0.1%). The chain links TRBV9 to TRBJ1-1, with D perhaps TRBD1 (6 bases). The CDR3 length is 15 residues. CDR1 is SGDLS and CDR2 is YYNGEE in the germline V gene. The ends were cut back, 1 base at V and 4 bases at J, with 14 bases in the middle. CDR3 bases: TGTGCCAGCAGCGTATCGGTACAGGGTCCCACTGAAGCTTTCTTT. It translates to CASSVSVQGPTEAFF.

Within the sample, this clonotype is medium-sized. The chain links TRBV4-3 to TRBJ2-3; 7 nucleotides agree with TRBD2. After removal of 0 bases from V and 7 bases from J, the junction contained 7 bases not matched to a gene. This CDR3 has 15 amino acids. Germline loops: CDR1 LGHNA, CDR2 YSLEER. The CDR3 sequence is CASSQEARGRYTQYF. The CDR3 DNA sequence: TGCGCCAGCAGCCAAGAAGCGCGGGGGAGATATACGCAGTATTTT.

In its sample, this clonotype ranks as medium-sized. The chain employs TRBV5-1 and TRBJ2-3, with 8 bases aligning to TRBD2. J gave up 1 base and V 4 bases, and 8 bases lay outside the gene matches. Looked up from germline, CDR1 is SGHRS and CDR2 is YFSETQ. The CDR3 consists of 16 residues. The CDR3 here is CASSPGLAGGTDTQYF. In DNA, the CDR3 is TGCGCCAGCAGCCCCGGACTAGCCGGGGGCACAGATACGCAGTATTTT.

In its sample, this clonotype is medium-sized. This chain connects TRBV6-1 to TRBJ2-7, with TRBD2 identical over 7 bases. CDR1 is MNHNS and CDR2 is SASEGT in the germline V gene. CDR3 size: 17 residues. The V segment lost 4 bases and the J segment 4 bases; nucleotides outside the gene matches: 16. The CDR3 region is CASSAPLTFSGGYEQYF. The CDR3 bases are TGTGCCAGCAGTGCTCCCCTGACCTTTTCGGGGGGTTACGAGCAGTACTTC.

This clonotype qualifies as medium-sized. The chain is built from TRBV7-2 and TRBJ2-7; D ambiguous. Per the germline V gene, CDR1 is SGHTA and CDR2 is FQGNSA. The CDR3 is 14 residues long. Trimming shortened V by 4 bases and J by 3 bases, and 13 bases separated the two germline ends. CDR3 sequence reads: CASSSYLDYYEQYF. In DNA, the CDR3 is TGTGCCAGCAGCTCCTACTTGGATTACTACGAGCAGTACTTC.

Within the sample, this clonotype is medium-sized. The chain uses TRBV27 and TRBJ1-5; D not resolved. V was cut by 3 bases and J by 2 bases, with 11 bases left in between. Germline lookup yields CDR1 MNHEY and CDR2 SMNVEV (reference sequence). There are 15 residues in the CDR3. The CDR3 sequence: CASSFSRQGNQPQHF. CDR3 DNA: TGTGCCAGCAGTTTTAGTCGGCAAGGCAATCAGCCCCAGCATTTT.

This clonotype was observed many times. This chain joins TRBV7-9 and TRBJ2-3; 7 nucleotides line up with TRBD1. In germline, CDR1 is SEHNR, CDR2 FQNEAQ (reference sequence). The CDR3 is 13 amino acids. With V trimmed by 2 bases and J by 4 bases, 0 bases remained unmatched. The CDR3, as DNA: TGTGCCAGCAGCTTAAGGGGGCCAGATACGCAGTATTTT. Amino acid sequence: CASSLRGPDTQYF.

This clonotype is medium-sized within its sample. V usage is TRBV25-1 and J usage is TRBJ2-7; 7 bases map to TRBD1. V shed 3 bases, J shed 4 bases, and the junction held 6 bases outside the gene matches. This CDR3 has 14 residues. Germline V lookup: CDR1 MGHDK, CDR2 SYGVNS. DNA for the CDR3: TGTGCCAGCAGTGAGGTCGACAGGGTGTACGAGCAGTACTTC. Its translation: CASSEVDRVYEQYF.

This clonotype appeared many times. The chain has TRBV27 and TRBJ2-1; D uncertain. Germline CDR1 is MNHEY and CDR2 is SMNVEV (reference sequence). The CDR3 length is 13 residues. The V end lost 2 bases, the J end lost 6 bases, and 8 bases lay between the germline ends. In nucleotides, the CDR3 is TGTGCCAGCAGTTTAGTACTGGGCAATGAGCAGTTCTTC. Protein: CASSLVLGNEQFF.

This clonotype qualifies as medium-sized. The CDR3 DNA sequence: TGTGCCAGCAGTTTGCAGCGCTCGAGTGAGCAGTTCTTC. Translation gives CASSLQRSSEQFF. The rearrangement joins TRBV12-3 or TRBV12-4 to TRBJ2-1; no reliable D call. Trimming took off 3 bases at V and 9 bases at J, with 12 bases between the two ends. CDR3 length: 13 residues.

This clonotype was seen repeatedly, ten times or more. V is TRBV7-2 and J is TRBJ1-6; no clear D gene. CDR3 length: 15 residues. The V end was cut by 3 bases, the J end by 6 bases, with 12 bases between. The V gene's germline CDR1 is SGHTA and CDR2 FQGNSA. CDR3 sequence reads: CASSFDTALNSPLHF. Here the CDR3 DNA reads TGTGCCAGCAGCTTCGACACAGCTCTTAATTCACCCCTCCACTTT. The variable domain in full, completed from reference TRBV7-2 and TRBJ1-6, reads GAGVSQSPSNKVTEKGKDVELRCDPISGHTALYWYRQSLGQGLEFLIYFQGNSAPDKSGLPSDRFSAERTGGSVSTLTIQRTQQEDSAVYLCASSFDTALNSPLHFGNGTRLTVT.

The chain is built from TRBV4-3 and TRBJ2-1, with 7 bases that match TRBD1. V gave up 0 bases and J gave up 2 bases; unmatched junction bases: 7. The CDR3 runs 17 residues. In germline, CDR1 is LGHNA, CDR2 YSLEER. CDR3: CASSQDPTGATYNEQFF. CDR3 coding DNA: TGCGCCAGCAGCCAAGACCCCACAGGGGCCACCTACAATGAGCAGTTCTTC.

The gene calls are TRBV11-2 and TRBJ2-1; perhaps TRBD1 as D (5 bases). Germline V gene data show CDR1 as SGHAT and CDR2 as FQNNGV. The CDR3 is made up of 13 amino acids. V lost 7 bases and J lost 9, with 16 bases in between. The CDR3 DNA sequence: TGTGCCAGCACCAGGGTTGGGTATGGTGAGCAGTTCTTC. Translation: CASTRVGYGEQFF.

V gene TRBV18 combines with J gene TRBJ2-7; D not resolved. Deletions cut 1 base from V and 7 bases from J, with 17 bases between. CDR3 length: 15 residues. Germline values: CDR1 KGHSH, CDR2 LQKENI. The chain's CDR3 is CASSPQIVGPDEQYF. In nucleotides, the CDR3 is TGTGCCAGCTCACCACAAATCGTAGGCCCGGATGAGCAGTACTTC.

This clonotype is medium-sized by share. CDR3 amino acids: CSAYPTGWNTEAFF. The CDR3 DNA reads as TGCAGTGCGTACCCGACAGGGTGGAACACTGAAGCTTTCTTT. The rearrangement joins TRBV20-1 to TRBJ1-1, with 7 bases fitting TRBD1. The J segment lost 1 base and the V segment lost 6 bases, leaving 8 bases of the junction unmatched. Germline assignment: CDR1 DFQATT and CDR2 SNEGSKA (reference sequence). CDR3 length: 14 amino acids.

This clonotype was seen a single time. J is TRBJ2-3 and V is TRBV4-3; 10 bases match TRBD1. V shed 4 bases, J shed 3 bases, and the junction held 4 bases outside the gene matches. The CDR3 is 15 amino acids. CDR1 and CDR2 (germline): LGHNA, YSLEER. The CDR3 bases are TGCGCCAGCAGCCCCCGACAGGGGGCAACAGATACGCAGTATTTT. It codes for CASSPRQGATDTQYF.

The chain joins TRBV25-1 to TRBJ2-2; D possibly corresponds to TRBD2 (5 bases). The V end lost 5 bases, the J end lost 11 bases, and 12 bases lay between the germline ends. Per the germline V gene, CDR1 is MGHDK and CDR2 is SYGVNS. The CDR3 runs 12 residues. In DNA, the CDR3 is TGTGCCAGCAGTAGCGGAAATGGAGAGCTGTTTTTT. This translates into CASSSGNGELFF.

The chain employs TRBV7-2 and TRBJ2-5; 9 nucleotides line up with TRBD2. CDR1 and CDR2 (germline): SGHTA, FQGNSA. CDR3 length: 16 amino acids. The junction had 8 bases not matched to a gene; V was cut back by 1 base and J by 5 bases. As DNA, the CDR3 is TGTGCCAGCAGCTTAGTGGGGCGGGGGGGCACGGAGACCCAGTACTTC. Translated: CASSLVGRGGTETQYF.